This T cell receptor (beta chain) comes out of a study of patients and donors after allogeneic stem cell transplantation. V lost 6 bases and J 3 bases, leaving 14 bases between the germline ends. This CDR3 is 13 amino acids long. Germline lookup yields CDR1 DFQATT and CDR2 SNEGSKA (reference sequence). Many counts were recorded for this clonotype. TCRdb passed the RT-PCR reads through MiXCR, listing each CDR3 protein once. This table holds about 150,000 distinct CDR3 sequences, approximately 22% found once. The sequence came from a human donor who was either an allogeneic HSCT recipient or a stem cell or donor lymphocyte infusion donor (not recorded which). It is not recorded whose cells these are; they may come from a transplant donor. The chain links TRBV20-1 to TRBJ1-2; D gene ambiguous. Sequencing input: blood, either unsorted or a sorted T cell fraction (not recorded which). DNA for the CDR3: TGCAGTGCCCTCCTAGGACCCTACTATGGCTACACCTTC. It translates to CSALLGPYYGYTF.